One and the same sample provided the 6 T cell receptor beta chains below, sequenced in a study of shared T cell receptors in the human thymus. The assay was immunoSEQ multiplex PCR, and TCRdb's table has in-frame clones only and misses some. Found here are 500,000 to 550,000 clones, more than 75% of them singletons; the top ten hold more than 0.01%. The sample was also linked to a second study, of human thymus T cells.

The material sequenced was thymocytes. The receptor set was obtained from a boy less than two years old with a congenital heart defect.

V usage is TRBV4-1 and J usage is TRBJ2-5, with 12 positions matching TRBD2. The CDR3 extends over 17 amino acids. Germline assignment: CDR1 MGHRA and CDR2 YSYEKL. V lost 4 bases, J lost 5 bases, and 11 bases stayed unmatched. The DNA for the CDR3 is TGCGCCAGCAGCCCGGTTACGACTAGCGGGAGTAGGGAGACCCAGTACTTC. Its protein is CASSPVTTSGSRETQYF.

The chain joins TRBV4-2 to TRBJ1-5; 9 bases map to TRBD1. The V gene end was trimmed by 3 bases and the J gene end by 4 bases; junction bases not matched to a gene: 7. The length of the CDR3 is 16 residues. Germline CDR1 reads LGHNA; CDR2 reads YNFKEQ. The DNA for the CDR3 is TGTGCCAGCAGCCAGGAGGGACAGGGAGTAAATCAGCCCCAGCATTTT. Translation: CASSQEGQGVNQPQHF.

The chain has TRBV9 and TRBJ2-5, with 10 positions matching TRBD1. There are 15 residues in the CDR3. After removal of 0 bases from V and 7 bases from J, the junction contained 6 bases not matched to a gene. From germline, CDR1 is SGDLS and CDR2 YYNGEE. CDR3 region: CASSVGQGASVTQYF. CDR3 nucleotides: TGTGCCAGCAGCGTAGGACAGGGGGCGAGTGTGACCCAGTACTTC.

V is TRBV5-4 and J is TRBJ2-7; unclear D gene. Germline CDR1 reads SGHNT; CDR2 reads YYREEE (reference sequence). This CDR3 has 14 amino acids. Between the trimmed V and J ends, which lost 2 bases and 2 bases, there was a span of 11 bases. The CDR3 sequence: CASSFFAETYEQYF. Here the CDR3 DNA reads TGTGCCAGCAGCTTTTTCGCCGAGACCTACGAGCAGTACTTC.

The chain combines TRBV5-1 with TRBJ2-5; 16 positions match TRBD2. The trim removed 4 bases at V and 9 bases at J, leaving 12 bases unmatched. Germline CDR1 reads SGHRS; CDR2 reads YFSETQ. The CDR3 loop spans 17 amino acids. CDR3: CASSPGLAGGFGEAQYF. The CDR3 DNA is TGCGCCAGCAGCCCGGGACTAGCGGGAGGGTTCGGGGAGGCCCAGTACTTC.

The CDR3, as DNA: TGTGCCAGCCACCCTAGGAACACTGAAGCTTTCTTT. Encoded protein: CASHPRNTEAFF. This chain uses TRBV28 with TRBJ1-1, with D unresolved. The CDR3 spans 12 residues. Trimming pared 8 bases from V and 1 base from J, leaving 8 bases between. CDR1 is MDHEN, CDR2 SYDVKM, per germline. The full variable domain, rest sourced from reference TRBV28 and TRBJ1-1, is DVKVTQSSRYLVKRTGEKVFLECVQDMDHENMFWYRQDPGLGLRLIYFSYDVKMKEKGDIPEGYSVSREKKERFSLILESASTNQTSMYLCASHPRNTEAFFGQGTRLTVV.